This T cell receptor beta chain was sequenced for a study of chemoradiotherapy in HPV16-positive cancers. Study overall: Candidate HPV-specific T-cell clones and common TCR motifs came from functional assays in a couple of HPV16-positive patients.

Notes on the study in general: Only a couple of HPV16-positive patients supplied the functional HPV-specificity definition.

Samples were taken several times over chemoradiotherapy. V was cut by 3 bases and J by 0 bases, with 13 bases left in between. The CDR3 runs 15 residues. Germline CDR1 SQVTM, CDR2 ANQGSEA. A remark on this clone: Its antigen remains unknown.

The method was immunoSEQ multiplex PCR; TCRdb's version includes in-frame clones alone and lacks a portion of them. This table holds around 29,000 clones, about 90% found once. V and J are TRBV29-1 and TRBJ2-3; a weak D match, TRBD1 (6 bases). The source is a human donor with HPV-associated anogenital cancer. The source was blood, collected from a patient who underwent chemoradiotherapy. CDR3 region: CSVDRRTASTDTQYF. The CDR3 coding sequence is TGCAGCGTTGACCGAAGGACAGCGAGCACAGATACGCAGTATTTT.